The rows below give T cell receptor beta chains drawn from one sample of a study. TCRdb re-derived calls from the RT-PCR reads in MiXCR, one entry per CDR3 protein. The sample holds more than 600,000 distinct CDR3 sequences, approximately 15% seen once. Material: memory CD4+ T cells from blood. Every receptor here comes from a female donor in good health, serving as a healthy control. Both conserved end residues are part of each CDR3. A D gene is named only where the DNA matches it firmly. Clone size is stated in some rows and not others, as once, few, many or a class when expanded.

many,TRBV7-3,TRBJ2-3,13,-,TGTGCCAGCAGCCGAGGTAGCACAGATACGCAGTATTTT,CASSRGSTDTQYF
many,TRBV12-3/TRBV12-4,TRBJ1-6,13,TRBD1,TGTGCCAGCAGCCGGACAGGGGAGCTACCCCTCCACTTT,CASSRTGELPLHF
many,TRBV29-1,TRBJ2-5,13,-,TGCAGCGTTGGTGTAGGGACCCAAGAGACCCAGTACTTC,CSVGVGTQETQYF
-,TRBV28,TRBJ2-3,17,TRBD2,TGTGCCAGCAGACTCCTAACAGCGGGAGGGCCAACAGATACGCAGTATTTT,CASRLLTAGGPTDTQYF
-,TRBV15,TRBJ1-4,14,-,TGTGCCACCAGCAGGGGGTCAACTAATGAAAAACTGTTTTTT,CATSRGSTNEKLFF
many,TRBV4-1,TRBJ1-1,15,-,TGCGCCAGCAGCCAAGATGTCTACGGGAACACTGAAGCTTTCTTT,CASSQDVYGNTEAFF
many,TRBV29-1,TRBJ2-1,14,-,TGCAGCGTTCCCGCCAGGGCAACCTACAATGAGCAGTTCTTC,CSVPARATYNEQFF
-,TRBV9,TRBJ1-1,15,-,TGTGCCAGCAGCGTAGGTGGCAGGGGAAACACTGAAGCTTTCTTT,CASSVGGRGNTEAFF
few,TRBV4-1,TRBJ1-5,14,-,TGCGCCAGCAGCCAGGAAACAGGGTCCGGGGCCCAGCATTTT,CASSQETGSGAQHF
many,TRBV12-3/TRBV12-4,TRBJ2-3,18,-,TGTGCCAGCAGTTTAGGCCGCGGGGGCGCCTCGGCCACAGATACGCAGTATTTT,CASSLGRGGASATDTQYF
-,TRBV2,TRBJ1-5,13,-,TGTGCCAGCACCTCCCAGTCCACTCAGCCCCAGCATTTT,CASTSQSTQPQHF
-,TRBV12-3/TRBV12-4,TRBJ1-2,14,-,TGTGCCAGCAGTAACAGTGCTTCGGACTATGGCTACACCTTC,CASSNSASDYGYTF
few,TRBV9,TRBJ1-5,14,-,TGTGCCAGCAGCGAGGGTTGGGGGTTCGGGCCCCAGCATTTT,CASSEGWGFGPQHF
many,TRBV20-1,TRBJ1-1,14,-,TGCAGTGCCACGACAGTTAACATGAACACTGAAGCTTTCTTT,CSATTVNMNTEAFF
few,TRBV3-1,TRBJ2-7,13,-,TGTGCCAGCAGCCCGGACTTTCGGTACGAGCAGTACTTC,CASSPDFRYEQYF
few,TRBV12-3/TRBV12-4,TRBJ2-3,15,-,TGTGCCAGCAGTGCGACGGTACCCCCCACAGATACGCAGTATTTT,CASSATVPPTDTQYF
-,TRBV18,TRBJ1-2,15,TRBD1,TGTGCCAGCTCTCCGGGACAGGGGGCTTTCGAGGGCTACACCTTC,CASSPGQGAFEGYTF
few,TRBV18,TRBJ2-1,15,-,TGTGCCAGCTCACCACAGGGCTCGGTCGAAAATGAGCAGTTCTTC,CASSPQGSVENEQFF
few,TRBV4-3,TRBJ1-1,17,-,TGCGCCAGCAGCCAAGATTTTTCCTTTGGGCGGGGCACTGAAGCTTTCTTT,CASSQDFSFGRGTEAFF
many,TRBV6-5,TRBJ1-5,14,-,TGTGCCAGCAGTTACGGGGACCGCAATCAGCCCCAGCATTTT,CASSYGDRNQPQHF
many,TRBV7-3,TRBJ1-1,13,TRBD1,TGTGCCAGCAGCTCCGGACAGGACACTGAAGCTTTCTTT,CASSSGQDTEAFF
-,TRBV5-1,TRBJ1-6,15,TRBD1,TGCGCCAGCAGCGAGGGACAGGGGGTGAGTTCACCCCTCCACTTT,CASSEGQGVSSPLHF
-,TRBV12-3/TRBV12-4,TRBJ1-6,15,TRBD1,TGTGCCAGCAGCCTGAACAGGGGGCAGAATTCACCCCTCCACTTT,CASSLNRGQNSPLHF
-,TRBV6-2/TRBV6-3,TRBJ2-7,14,TRBD1,TGTGCCAGCAGAGTGGACAGGGGGCAAGACGAGCAGTACTTC,CASRVDRGQDEQYF
-,TRBV6-5,TRBJ1-3,16,-,TGTGCCAGCAGTACACACAGGGACGTCTCTGGAAACACCATATATTTT,CASSTHRDVSGNTIYF
many,TRBV20-1,TRBJ1-5,14,-,TGCAGTGCTAGTATGGGGGTTAGCAATCAGCCCCAGCATTTT,CSASMGVSNQPQHF
many,TRBV24-1,TRBJ1-1,16,-,TGTGCCACCAAGGCTACAGGCCACGGGGCAGACACTGAAGCTTTCTTT,CATKATGHGADTEAFF
many,TRBV4-2,TRBJ2-7,18,-,TGTGCCAGCAGCCAAGTAGAAGGGGGGGGAGCTCGTGGGTACGAGCAGTACTTC,CASSQVEGGGARGYEQYF
-,TRBV7-2,TRBJ2-7,16,TRBD2,TGTGCCAGCAGCCCAAGGGGTAGCGGGATAATCGGGGAGCAGTACTTC,CASSPRGSGIIGEQYF
many,TRBV5-6,TRBJ1-2,14,-,TGTGCCAGCAGCTCCCGGGTGGTCTACTATGGCTACACCTTC,CASSSRVVYYGYTF